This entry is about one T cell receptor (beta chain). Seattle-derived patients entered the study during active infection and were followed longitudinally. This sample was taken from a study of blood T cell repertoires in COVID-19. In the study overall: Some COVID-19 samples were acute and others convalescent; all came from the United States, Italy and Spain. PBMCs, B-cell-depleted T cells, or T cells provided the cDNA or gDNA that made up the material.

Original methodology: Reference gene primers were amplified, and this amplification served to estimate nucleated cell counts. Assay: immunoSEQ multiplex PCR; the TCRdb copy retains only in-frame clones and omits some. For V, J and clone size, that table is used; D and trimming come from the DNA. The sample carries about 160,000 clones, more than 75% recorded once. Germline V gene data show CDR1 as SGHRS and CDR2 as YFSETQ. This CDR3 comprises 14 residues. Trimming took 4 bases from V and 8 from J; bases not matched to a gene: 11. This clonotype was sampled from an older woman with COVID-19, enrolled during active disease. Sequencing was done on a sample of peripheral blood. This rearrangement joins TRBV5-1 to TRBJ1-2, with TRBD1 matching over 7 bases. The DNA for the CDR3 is TGCGCCAGCAGCGAGACAGGGATATTGGACGGCTACACCTTC. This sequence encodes CASSETGILDGYTF.